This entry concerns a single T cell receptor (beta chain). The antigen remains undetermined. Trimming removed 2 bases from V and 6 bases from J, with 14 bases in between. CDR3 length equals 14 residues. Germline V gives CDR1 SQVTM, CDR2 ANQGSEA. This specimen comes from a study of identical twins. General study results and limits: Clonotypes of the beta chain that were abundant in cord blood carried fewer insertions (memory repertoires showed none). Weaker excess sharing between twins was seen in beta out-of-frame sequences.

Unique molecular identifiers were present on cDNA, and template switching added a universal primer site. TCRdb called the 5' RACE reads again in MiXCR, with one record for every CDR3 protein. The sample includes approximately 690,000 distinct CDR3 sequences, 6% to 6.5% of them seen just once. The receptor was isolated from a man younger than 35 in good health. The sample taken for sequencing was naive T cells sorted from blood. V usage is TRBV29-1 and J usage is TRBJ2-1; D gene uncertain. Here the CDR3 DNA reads TGCAGCGTTGAATCTCGGTTTGGGCGCAATGAGCAGTTCTTC. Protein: CSVESRFGRNEQFF.